This TCR beta chain was found in a study of T cells in Graves' hyperthyroidism and ophthalmopathy. Looked up from germline, CDR1 is LNHDA and CDR2 is SQIVND (reference sequence). The CDR3 has 15 residues. The junction had 13 bases not matched to a gene; V was cut back by 5 bases and J by 6 bases. RNA transcripts yielded amplified TCR beta CDR3 regions. Primed by the HTBI set, a first-round RT-PCR was run on the TCR CDR3. A single record per CDR3 protein comes from TCRdb applying MiXCR to the multiplex PCR reads. The table records 610,000 or so distinct CDR3 sequences, roughly 46% of them present only once. Concerning this clonotype: This may be a read error, as it is one base from a much larger clone.

The chain is built from TRBV19 and TRBJ2-7; 7 bases map to TRBD1. The sequence was collected from a young woman with Graves' hyperthyroidism. The sample comprised peripheral blood or thyroid tissue (not recorded which). CDR3 in amino acids: CASSFGAGGSSEQYF. CDR3 DNA sequence: TGTGCCAGTAGTTTCGGGGCAGGGGGTTCTTCCGAGCAGTACTTC.